These 18 T cell receptor beta chains came from one sample sequenced in a study of T cell responses to AZD1222 COVID-19 vaccine. Only in-frame clones appear in the TCRdb table, and some are missing; sequencing was by immunoSEQ multiplex PCR. This table has 200,000 or so clones, roughly 88% appearing once. The source was peripheral blood, collected on day 0 of AZD1222 vaccination. These receptors were collected from an adult in good health.

The chain recombines TRBV10-3 with TRBJ1-4, with 9 bases fitting TRBD1. After removal of 8 bases from V and 4 bases from J, the junction contained 5 bases not matched to a gene. The CDR3 sequence is 14 residues long. Germline-derived CDR1 and CDR2 are ENHRY and SYGVKD. CDR3 residues: CAIGGQGVNEKLFF. CDR3 sequence (DNA): TGTGCCATCGGGGGACAGGGCGTTAATGAAAAACTGTTTTTT.

V is TRBV19 and J is TRBJ1-2; D is ambiguous. The germline V gene encodes CDR1 LNHDA and CDR2 SQIVND (reference sequence). This CDR3 comprises 13 residues. The ends were cut back, 2 bases at V and 7 bases at J, with 11 bases in the middle. The CDR3 bases are TGTGCCAGTAGTATAAGTCGTGTGGGTGGCTACACCTTC. Translation: CASSISRVGGYTF. Looking up the rest from reference TRBV19 and TRBJ1-2 gives the full variable domain: DGGITQSPKYLFRKEGQNVTLSCEQNLNHDAMYWYRQDPGQGLRLIYYSQIVNDFQKGDIAEGYSVSREKKESFPLTVTSAQKNPTAFYLCASSISRVGGYTFGSGTRLTVV.

V gene TRBV18 combines with J gene TRBJ2-1; weak D call: TRBD1 (5 bases). CDR3 length equals 14 residues. CDR1 and CDR2 from the germline V gene are KGHSH and LQKENI. Trimming took 3 bases from V and 6 from J, leaving 12 bases between them. The CDR3 is CASSPKTAPNEQFF. In DNA form, the CDR3 reads TGTGCCAGCTCACCGAAGACAGCGCCCAATGAGCAGTTCTTC. Using reference TRBV18 and TRBJ2-1 for the parts outside the CDR3, the full variable domain is NAGVMQNPRHLVRRRGQEARLRCSPMKGHSHVYWYRQLPEEGLKFMVYLQKENIIDESGMPKERFSAEFPKEGPSILRIQQVVRGDSAAYFCASSPKTAPNEQFFGPGTRLTVL.

This chain uses TRBV15 with TRBJ2-1; maybe TRBD1 (5 bases). Trimming shortened V by 0 bases and J by 7 bases, and 13 bases separated the two germline ends. This CDR3 is built from 15 residues. Germline values: CDR1 LNHNV, CDR2 YYDKDF (reference sequence). The CDR3 region is CATSRDLGRDNEQFF. The CDR3 DNA follows: TGTGCCACCAGCAGAGATCTCGGCAGGGATAATGAGCAGTTCTTC.

In nucleotides, the CDR3 is TGTGCCAGCAGCACAGGGTTAAATCAGCCCCAGCATTTT. It codes for CASSTGLNQPQHF. V is TRBV28 and J is TRBJ1-5; a possible D gene is TRBD1 (6 bases). Germline assignment: CDR1 MDHEN and CDR2 SYDVKM. The V end was cut by 6 bases, the J end by 4 bases, with 10 bases between. The CDR3 totals 13 residues.

The chain employs TRBV28 and TRBJ2-7, with TRBD2 as a possible D gene (5 bases). CDR1 is MDHEN and CDR2 is SYDVKM in the germline V gene. The V end was cut by 7 bases, the J end by 2 bases, with 21 bases between. The CDR3 extends over 16 amino acids. The CDR3 reads CASIEYGGSMTYEQYF. CDR3 nucleotides: TGTGCCAGCATCGAGTATGGCGGGTCGATGACCTACGAGCAGTACTTC.

The genes are TRBV5-4 and TRBJ1-4, with 9 bases matching TRBD1. The germline V gene has CDR1 SGHNT and CDR2 YYREEE (reference sequence). J lost 6 bases, V lost 4 bases, and 4 bases had no gene match. The CDR3 totals 14 residues. In DNA form, the CDR3 reads TGTGCCAGCAGCGTTACAGGGGGCGATGAAAAACTGTTTTTT. Amino acids: CASSVTGGDEKLFF.

This clone came up once. The rearrangement joins TRBV21-1 to TRBJ1-4. TRBV21-1 is annotated as a pseudogene. This CDR3 comprises 17 residues. This CDR3 is CASSPCYGAARHEKLFF. In nucleotides, the CDR3 is TGTGCCAGCAGCCCCTGCTATGGTGCGGCCAGACATGAAAAACTGTTTTTT.

The rearrangement joins TRBV27 to TRBJ1-1; maybe TRBD1 (5 bases). V lost 1 base and J lost 4, with 19 bases in between. Germline-derived CDR1 and CDR2 are MNHEY and SMNVEV (reference sequence). This CDR3 is built from 17 residues. The CDR3 bases are TGTGCCAGCAGTTTATTTCTGGGGGGTAGGGTTGTCACTGAAGCTTTCTTT. Translation: CASSLFLGGRVVTEAFF.

This rearrangement joins TRBV6-1 to TRBJ1-4; D is undetermined. V shed 4 bases and J shed 5 bases, with 17 bases lying between them. From germline, CDR1 is MNHNS and CDR2 SASEGT. The CDR3 runs to 16 residues. The CDR3 DNA reads TGTGCCAGCAGTGGCGGGCGGTTTGCGCAGAATGAAAAACTGTTTTTT. It specifies CASSGGRFAQNEKLFF.

This sequence joins TRBV18 and TRBJ2-7; D perhaps matches TRBD1 (6 bases). This CDR3 is 16 amino acids long. Germline V gene data show CDR1 as KGHSH and CDR2 as LQKENI. V lost 0 bases and J lost 2, with 14 bases in between. The CDR3 here is CASSPPDRRQTYEQYF. CDR3 nucleotides: TGTGCCAGCTCACCACCCGACAGGCGCCAAACCTACGAGCAGTACTTC.

V gene TRBV7-3 combines with J gene TRBJ1-1, with 8 bases aligning to TRBD1. Germline V gives CDR1 SGHTA, CDR2 FQGTGA. Losses at the gene ends were 3 bases for V and 4 bases for J; bases not matched to a gene: 7. This CDR3 is 15 amino acids long. DNA for the CDR3: TGTGCCAGCAGCTTCGCAGGGGGCGCGGGCACTGAAGCTTTCTTT. Its translation is CASSFAGGAGTEAFF.

V is TRBV12-3 or TRBV12-4 and J is TRBJ1-1; tentatively, D is TRBD1 (6 bases). This CDR3 comprises 13 residues. Trimming removed 6 bases from V and 2 bases from J, with 10 bases in between. Here the CDR3 DNA reads TGTGCCAGCAGCCCGGACAGCAACACTGAAGCTTTCTTT. Translation: CASSPDSNTEAFF.

This chain uses TRBV6-5 with TRBJ2-7; maybe TRBD1 (5 bases). The CDR3 totals 15 residues. V lost 2 bases and J lost 5, with 16 bases in between. Germline assignment: CDR1 MNHEY and CDR2 SVGAGI. The CDR3: CASSYNGQGNDEQYF. CDR3 DNA sequence: TGTGCCAGCAGTTACAATGGGCAGGGTAATGACGAGCAGTACTTC.

The chain combines TRBV5-1 with TRBJ1-3, with unresolved D. Trimming removed 0 bases from V and 0 bases from J, with 4 bases in between. The CDR3 covers 14 residues. Germline values: CDR1 SGHRS, CDR2 YFSETQ. In DNA, the CDR3 is TGCGCCAGCAGCTTGGAGGACTCTGGAAACACCATATATTTT. Translating gives CASSLEDSGNTIYF.

The chain combines TRBV5-1 with TRBJ1-4; TRBD1 might be the D (5 bases). CDR3 length equals 15 residues. Between the trimmed V and J ends, which lost 3 bases and 8 bases, there was a span of 17 bases. From germline, CDR1 is SGHRS and CDR2 YFSETQ. The CDR3 coding sequence is TGCGCCAGCAGCTCCCATGACAGCTCCGGCGAAAAACTGTTTTTT. Residues: CASSSHDSSGEKLFF.

The V gene is TRBV28, the J gene TRBJ2-7; D is unresolved. The CDR3 contains 14 residues. V gave up 3 bases and J gave up 7 bases, with 16 bases separating them. Germline CDR1 is MDHEN and CDR2 is SYDVKM. CDR3 in amino acids: CASSFRGVRGEQYF. CDR3 coding DNA: TGTGCCAGCAGTTTTCGTGGGGTTCGTGGTGAGCAGTACTTC.

V usage is TRBV10-2 and J usage is TRBJ2-1; no reliable D call. V lost 5 bases and J 10 bases, leaving 9 bases between the germline ends. The CDR3 is 11 residues long. Germline V CDR1 and CDR2: WSHSY, SAAADI. The CDR3 is CASSPSNEQFF. The CDR3, as DNA: TGCGCCAGCAGTCCTAGTAACGAGCAGTTCTTC.